The present T cell receptor (beta chain) was sequenced within a study of blood T cell dynamics during melanoma immunotherapy. A note on this clone: Its antigen is as yet unknown.

Germline lookup yields CDR1 SEHNR and CDR2 FQNEAQ (reference sequence). This CDR3 contains 16 residues. V was pared by 2 bases and J by 4 bases, with 5 bases of the junction left unmatched. Study results and limitations: It remained unknown if the driving T cell clones were melanoma-specific.

Regarding time point: week 3, after first cycle of checkpoint inhibitor. Response was assessed by RECIST 1.1 at 12 weeks, except a couple of rapid progressors. Prior systemic cancer therapy, immunosuppressant use and other active malignancies excluded patients. Sequencing used immunoSEQ multiplex PCR; TCRdb keeps in-frame clones, though not all of them. The sample has approximately 28,000 clones, 80% to 85% seen once. The sample here was blood, taken from a patient treated with checkpoint blockade. V usage is TRBV7-9 and J usage is TRBJ2-3, with 11 bases lining up with TRBD1. The sequence derives from a human donor with melanoma. CDR3: CASSLRTGGGSDTQYF. Here the CDR3 DNA reads TGTGCCAGCAGCTTACGGACAGGGGGCGGCTCAGATACGCAGTATTTT.